Below, 4 T cell receptor beta chains from the same sample are listed, as sequenced in a study of blood T cells in healthy people across ages. Primers used in a second PCR of about 6 to 11 cycles were a sample-barcoded 5' primer and a J-beta primer mix. TCRdb reprocessed the 5' RACE reads via MiXCR and lists one record per CDR3 protein. The data show roughly 1.4 million distinct CDR3 sequences, approximately 59% seen once. The sample was blood. These receptors originate from a man aged 18 to 29 in good health.

The chain employs TRBV10-3 and TRBJ2-5; a weak D match, TRBD1 (7 bases). Trimming left V 6 bases short and J 2 bases short, with 13 bases between. CDR3 size: 14 residues. Germline CDR1 ENHRY, CDR2 SYGVKD. The DNA for the CDR3 is TGTGCCATCAGACGGGACAGCGGGCAAGAGACCCAGTACTTC. Protein product: CAIRRDSGQETQYF.

This clonotype was seen a few times. The V gene is TRBV20-1, the J gene TRBJ2-5, with TRBD2 matching 11 bases. The CDR3 is 15 amino acids. Trimming cost V 2 bases and J 4 bases; bases outside gene matches: 6. Germline V gene data show CDR1 as DFQATT and CDR2 as SNEGSKA (reference sequence). The CDR3 bases are TGCAGTGCTAGATCCCTAGCGGGGGGAGGAGAGACCCAGTACTTC. Its protein product is CSARSLAGGGETQYF.

CDR3 protein: CASSLAYESGRGYYEQYF. The CDR3 region has the DNA TGTGCCAGCAGCTTGGCCTATGAGAGCGGGAGGGGCTACTACGAGCAGTACTTC. The chain combines TRBV5-6 with TRBJ2-7, with 10 bases identical to TRBD2. CDR1 and CDR2 (germline): SGHDT, YYEEEE. The trim removed 0 bases at V and 3 bases at J, leaving 12 bases unmatched. The length of the CDR3 is 18 residues.

This clonotype was counted only a few times. The chain is built from TRBV11-2 and TRBJ1-2; D might be TRBD1 (5 bases). The CDR3 is 17 residues long. V was pared by 3 bases and J by 0 bases, with 17 bases between. CDR1 and CDR2 (germline): SGHAT, FQNNGV. The DNA for the CDR3 is TGTGCCAGCAGCTTGGGGGTACAGCTGATACCTAACTATGGCTACACCTTC. Translating gives CASSLGVQLIPNYGYTF.